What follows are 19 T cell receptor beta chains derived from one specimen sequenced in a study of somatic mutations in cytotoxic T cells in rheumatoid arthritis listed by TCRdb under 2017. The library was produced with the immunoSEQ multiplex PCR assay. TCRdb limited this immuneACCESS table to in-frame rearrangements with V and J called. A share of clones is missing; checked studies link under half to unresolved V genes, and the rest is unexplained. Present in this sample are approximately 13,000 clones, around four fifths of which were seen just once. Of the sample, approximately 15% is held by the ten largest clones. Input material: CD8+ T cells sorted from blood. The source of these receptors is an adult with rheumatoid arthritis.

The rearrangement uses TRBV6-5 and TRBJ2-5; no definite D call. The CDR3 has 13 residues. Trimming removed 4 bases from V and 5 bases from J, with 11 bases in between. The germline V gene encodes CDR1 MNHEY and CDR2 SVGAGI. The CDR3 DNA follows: TGTGCCAGCAGTTCTATGACTCTGGAGACCCAGTACTTC. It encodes CASSSMTLETQYF.

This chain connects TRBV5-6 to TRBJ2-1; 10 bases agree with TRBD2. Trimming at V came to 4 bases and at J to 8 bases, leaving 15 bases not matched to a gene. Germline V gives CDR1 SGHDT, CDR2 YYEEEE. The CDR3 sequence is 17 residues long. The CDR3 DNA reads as TGTGCCAGCAGCGGGGACTTCAGCGGGGGGGCCTTCGATGAGCAGTTCTTC. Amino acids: CASSGDFSGGAFDEQFF.

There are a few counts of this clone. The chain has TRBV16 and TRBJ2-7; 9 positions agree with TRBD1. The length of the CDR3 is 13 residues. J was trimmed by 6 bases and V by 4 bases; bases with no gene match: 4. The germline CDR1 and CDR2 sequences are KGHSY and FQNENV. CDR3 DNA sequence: TGTGCCAGCAGCCTCACAGGGGGCGGCGAGCAGTACTTC. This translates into CASSLTGGGEQYF.

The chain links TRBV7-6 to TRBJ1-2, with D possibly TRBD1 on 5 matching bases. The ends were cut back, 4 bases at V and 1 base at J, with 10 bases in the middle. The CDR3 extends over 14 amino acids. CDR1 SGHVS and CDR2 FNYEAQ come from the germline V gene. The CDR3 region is CASSSSTDNYGYTF. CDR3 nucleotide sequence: TGTGCCAGCAGCTCTTCGACAGATAACTATGGCTACACCTTC.

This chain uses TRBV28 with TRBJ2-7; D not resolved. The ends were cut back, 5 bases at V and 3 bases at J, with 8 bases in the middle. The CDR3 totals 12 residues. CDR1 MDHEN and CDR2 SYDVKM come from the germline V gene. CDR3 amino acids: CASSRRIYEQYV. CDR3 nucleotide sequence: TGTGCCAGCAGTCGACGGATCTACGAGCAGTACGTC.

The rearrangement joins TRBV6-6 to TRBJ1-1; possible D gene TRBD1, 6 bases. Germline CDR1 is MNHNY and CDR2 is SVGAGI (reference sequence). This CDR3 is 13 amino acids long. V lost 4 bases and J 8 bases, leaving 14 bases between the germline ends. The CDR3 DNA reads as TGTGCCAGCAGTTTCCCCAACACAGGGGAAGCTTTCTTT. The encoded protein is CASSFPNTGEAFF.

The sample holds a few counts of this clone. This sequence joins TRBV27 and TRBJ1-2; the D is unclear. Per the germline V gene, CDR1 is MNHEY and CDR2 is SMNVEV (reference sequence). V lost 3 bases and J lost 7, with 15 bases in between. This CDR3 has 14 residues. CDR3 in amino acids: CASSLQPLEGGYTF. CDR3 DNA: TGTGCCAGCAGTTTGCAGCCGCTGGAAGGTGGCTACACCTTC.

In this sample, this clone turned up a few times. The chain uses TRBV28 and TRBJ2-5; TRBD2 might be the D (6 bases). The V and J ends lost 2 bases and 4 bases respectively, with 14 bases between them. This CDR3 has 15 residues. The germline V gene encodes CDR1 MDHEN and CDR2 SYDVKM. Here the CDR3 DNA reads TGTGCCAGCAGTTTAGGAGGAACTAGCCGAGAGACCCAGTACTTC. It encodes CASSLGGTSRETQYF. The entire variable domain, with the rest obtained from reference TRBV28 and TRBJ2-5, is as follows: DVKVTQSSRYLVKRTGEKVFLECVQDMDHENMFWYRQDPGLGLRLIYFSYDVKMKEKGDIPEGYSVSREKKERFSLILESASTNQTSMYLCASSLGGTSRETQYFGPGTRLLVL.

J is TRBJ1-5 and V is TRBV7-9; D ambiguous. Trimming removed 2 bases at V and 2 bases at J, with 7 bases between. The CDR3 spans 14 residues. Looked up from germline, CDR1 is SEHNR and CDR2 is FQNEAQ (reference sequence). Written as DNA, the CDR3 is TGTGCCAGCAGCTTATCATACGGCAATCAGCCCCAGCATTTT. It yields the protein CASSLSYGNQPQHF.

CDR3 sequence: CASSDYGYTF. The CDR3 nucleotides are TGTGCCAGCAGCGACTATGGCTACACCTTC. The V gene is TRBV6-1, the J gene TRBJ1-2, with D uncertain. V was shortened by 6 bases and J by 3 bases, with 2 bases between the two germline ends. CDR1 and CDR2 from the germline V gene are MNHNS and SASEGT. This CDR3 comprises 10 residues.

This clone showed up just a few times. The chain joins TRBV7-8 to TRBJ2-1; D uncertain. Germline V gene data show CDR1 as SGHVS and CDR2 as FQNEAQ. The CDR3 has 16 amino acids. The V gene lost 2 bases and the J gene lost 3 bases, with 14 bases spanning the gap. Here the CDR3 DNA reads TGTGCCAGCAGCTTAAAAGGGCTCGAGAGCTACAATGAGCAGTTCTTC. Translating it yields CASSLKGLESYNEQFF.

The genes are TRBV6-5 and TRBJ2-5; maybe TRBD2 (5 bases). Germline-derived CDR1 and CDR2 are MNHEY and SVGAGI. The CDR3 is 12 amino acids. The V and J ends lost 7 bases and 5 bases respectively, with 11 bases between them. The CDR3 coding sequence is TGTGCCAGCAAAGGGTCGGGGGAGACCCAGTACTTC. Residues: CASKGSGETQYF.

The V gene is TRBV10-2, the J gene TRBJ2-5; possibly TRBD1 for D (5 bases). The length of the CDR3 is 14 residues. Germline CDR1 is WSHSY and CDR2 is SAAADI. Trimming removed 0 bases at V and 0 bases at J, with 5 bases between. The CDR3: CASSESRDQETQYF. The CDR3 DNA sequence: TGCGCCAGCAGTGAGTCCAGGGACCAAGAGACCCAGTACTTC.

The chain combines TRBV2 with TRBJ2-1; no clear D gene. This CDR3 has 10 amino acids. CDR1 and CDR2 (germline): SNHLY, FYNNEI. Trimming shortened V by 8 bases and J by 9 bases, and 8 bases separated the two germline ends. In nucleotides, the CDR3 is TGTGCCAGCGTTGGAAGTGAGCAGTTCTTC. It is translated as CASVGSEQFF.

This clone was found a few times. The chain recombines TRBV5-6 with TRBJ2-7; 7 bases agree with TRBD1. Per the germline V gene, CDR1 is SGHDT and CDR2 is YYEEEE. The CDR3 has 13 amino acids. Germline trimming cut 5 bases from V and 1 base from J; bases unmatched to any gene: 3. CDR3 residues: CASRGGQSYEQYV. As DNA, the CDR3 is TGTGCCAGCAGAGGGGGACAGTCCTACGAGCAGTACGTC.

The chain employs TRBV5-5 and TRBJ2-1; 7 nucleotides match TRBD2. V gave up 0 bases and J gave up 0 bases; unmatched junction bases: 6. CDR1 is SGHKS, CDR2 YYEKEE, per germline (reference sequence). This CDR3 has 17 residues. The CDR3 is CASSLVLGGSSYNEQFF. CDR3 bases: TGTGCCAGCAGCTTGGTATTGGGGGGGAGCTCCTACAATGAGCAGTTCTTC.

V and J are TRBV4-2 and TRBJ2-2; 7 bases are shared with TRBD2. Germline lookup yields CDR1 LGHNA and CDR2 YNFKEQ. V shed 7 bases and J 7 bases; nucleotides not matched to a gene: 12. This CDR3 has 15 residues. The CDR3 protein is CASTRQAGPDGELFF. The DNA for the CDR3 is TGTGCCAGCACCCGACAAGCGGGGCCGGACGGGGAGCTGTTTTTT.

The CDR3 region is CASSPGGPGETQYF. The CDR3 nucleotides read TGTGCCAGCAGCCCCGGGGGGCCTGGAGAGACCCAGTACTTC. The chain is built from TRBV5-4 and TRBJ2-5, with D perhaps matching TRBD2 (7 bases). Between the trimmed V and J ends, which lost 4 bases and 4 bases, there was a span of 14 bases. In germline, CDR1 is SGHNT, CDR2 YYREEE (reference sequence). The CDR3 totals 14 residues.

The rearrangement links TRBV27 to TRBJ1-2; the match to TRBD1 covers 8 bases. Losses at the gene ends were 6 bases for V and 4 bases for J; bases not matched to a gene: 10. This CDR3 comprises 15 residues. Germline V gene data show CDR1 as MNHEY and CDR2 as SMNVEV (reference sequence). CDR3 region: CASSDDRGSIYGYTF. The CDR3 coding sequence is TGTGCCAGCAGCGACGACAGGGGATCAATCTATGGCTACACCTTC.